Below are 29 T cell receptor beta chains sequenced from a single sample in a study of cytomegalovirus exposure and HLA in healthy donors (dated by TCRdb to the late 2010s). Preparation of the library involved the immunoSEQ multiplex PCR assay. The multiplex PCR relied on a mix of 60 forward primers for TCR Vbeta segments and 13 reverse primers for TCR Jbeta segments. TCRdb mirrors the immuneACCESS table, restricted to in-frame sequences. Some clones are absent from its copies; in checked studies, under half trace to an unresolved V gene, and the reason for the others is unknown. The sample table holds 120,000 or so clones, of which more than 65% were seen once. Roughly 4% of the sample is in the top ten clones. Sequencing was performed on PBMCs. These receptors all come from a man between 18 and 35 years old in good health and CMV-seropositive.

This clone was observed a few times. The rearrangement uses TRBV19 and TRBJ1-1; the D gene is possibly TRBD1 (5 bases). This CDR3 is 15 amino acids long. Between the trimmed V and J ends, which lost 4 bases and 1 base, there was a span of 13 bases. Germline V gene sequence: CDR1 LNHDA, CDR2 SQIVND (reference sequence). The CDR3: CASSRTREANTEAFF. DNA of the CDR3: TGTGCCAGTAGTAGAACCAGGGAGGCGAACACTGAAGCTTTCTTT.

This rearrangement joins TRBV5-1 to TRBJ2-1, with 8 bases matching TRBD2. V dropped 4 bases and J dropped 7; count of bases not matched to a gene: 10. The CDR3 runs 15 residues. Germline V gene lookup returns CDR1 SGHRS and CDR2 YFSETQ. DNA for the CDR3: TGCGCCAGCAGCCCGGGGGGGGCAACTCAAAATGAGCAGTTCTTC. Amino acid sequence: CASSPGGATQNEQFF.

This chain joins TRBV2 and TRBJ2-5; D is possibly TRBD2 (6 bases). The DNA end is a closer match to TRBJ2-7, so the J assignment may be wrong. This CDR3 is built from 14 residues. Germline CDR1 is SNHLY and CDR2 is FYNNEI. The CDR3 here is CASRSGGSSTEQYF. The CDR3, as DNA: TGTGCCAGCAGATCTGGGGGGTCCTCCACCGAGCAGTACTTC.

J is TRBJ2-5 and V is TRBV19; TRBD1 is a possible D gene (5 bases). Germline lookup yields CDR1 LNHDA and CDR2 SQIVND (reference sequence). With 3 bases removed from V and 5 bases from J, the gap between germline ends came to 25 bases. This CDR3 has 18 amino acids. The CDR3 loop is CASSIRHPGAGWMETQYF. The CDR3 nucleotides are TGTGCCAGTAGTATTCGCCACCCTGGGGCAGGGTGGATGGAGACCCAGTACTTC.

CDR3 loop: CASGLAGGSSTDTQYF. In nucleotides, the CDR3 is TGTGCCAGCGGACTAGCGGGGGGGTCTAGCACAGATACGCAGTATTTT. The rearrangement uses TRBV10-3 and TRBJ2-3; TRBD2 agrees at 15 bases. CDR3 length: 16 residues. Germline trimming cut 10 bases from V and 0 bases from J; bases unmatched to any gene: 5. Germline V gene sequence: CDR1 ENHRY, CDR2 SYGVKD.

The chain has TRBV10-3 and TRBJ1-2; unclear D gene. CDR3 size: 13 residues. The germline gives CDR1 ENHRY, CDR2 SYGVKD. Trimming removed 8 bases at V and 8 bases at J, with 18 bases between. This CDR3 reads CAIFEGPNEGYTF. The DNA for the CDR3 is TGTGCCATCTTCGAGGGCCCCAACGAGGGCTACACCTTC.

The chain recombines TRBV4-1 with TRBJ1-2; TRBD1 matches 7 bases. V was pared by 3 bases and J by 0 bases, with 10 bases of the junction left unmatched. CDR1 is MGHRA and CDR2 is YSYEKL in the germline V gene. The CDR3 is made up of 17 amino acids. The CDR3 protein is CASSHILSTGTNYGYTF. The CDR3 bases are TGCGCCAGCAGCCATATCCTATCGACAGGGACTAACTATGGCTACACCTTC.

The rearrangement joins TRBV7-9 to TRBJ2-2, with TRBD2 identical over 7 bases. CDR1 is SEHNR and CDR2 is FQNEAQ in the germline V gene (reference sequence). After removal of 5 bases from V and 1 base from J, the junction contained 7 bases not matched to a gene. This CDR3 has 16 amino acids. The CDR3 nucleotides read TGTGCCAGCAGCCCAAGGGCTAGCGGGAACACCGGGGAGCTGTTTTTT. This encodes CASSPRASGNTGELFF.

This sequence joins TRBV11-2 and TRBJ2-2, with a possible D match to TRBD2 (7 bases). V shed 1 base and J shed 3 bases, with 12 bases lying between them. The CDR3 loop spans 16 amino acids. Germline V gene lookup returns CDR1 SGHAT and CDR2 FQNNGV. The chain's CDR3 is CASSLVGGPDTGELFF. CDR3 bases: TGTGCCAGCAGCTTAGTCGGGGGGCCAGACACCGGGGAGCTGTTTTTT.

This sequence joins TRBV6-1 and TRBJ2-7, with 8 bases identical to TRBD1. The germline CDR1 and CDR2 sequences are MNHNS and SASEGT. The CDR3 is made up of 14 amino acids. The V and J ends lost 5 bases and 0 bases, in that order; junction bases with no gene match: 3. The CDR3 reads CASSRDRYSYEQYF. Here the CDR3 DNA reads TGTGCCAGCAGTAGGGACAGGTACTCCTACGAGCAGTACTTC.

The gene calls are TRBV10-3 and TRBJ1-3; D is perhaps TRBD1 (6 bases). V was pared by 6 bases and J by 0 bases, with 12 bases between. This CDR3 contains 15 residues. The germline V gene encodes CDR1 ENHRY and CDR2 SYGVKD. CDR3 bases: TGTGCCATCAGCATCCTGACAGGCTCTGGAAACACCATATATTTT. The encoded protein is CAISILTGSGNTIYF.

The chain couples TRBV19 to TRBJ1-1; a possible D gene is TRBD1 (5 bases). The germline V gene has CDR1 LNHDA and CDR2 SQIVND (reference sequence). CDR3 size: 13 residues. The V end was cut by 4 bases, the J end by 8 bases, with 14 bases between. The CDR3 reads CASSTRDFLEAFF. The CDR3 DNA sequence: TGTGCCAGTAGTACCAGGGATTTTTTGGAAGCTTTCTTT. The full variable domain, completed using reference TRBV19 and TRBJ1-1, is DGGITQSPKYLFRKEGQNVTLSCEQNLNHDAMYWYRQDPGQGLRLIYYSQIVNDFQKGDIAEGYSVSREKKESFPLTVTSAQKNPTAFYLCASSTRDFLEAFFGQGTRLTVV.

This clone was counted between two and nine times. The CDR3 reads CASSLGGQAYEQYF. The CDR3 DNA is TGTGCCAGCAGCTTAGGCGGGCAAGCCTACGAGCAGTACTTC. V is TRBV7-2 and J is TRBJ2-7; a possible D gene is TRBD2 (5 bases). V lost 1 base and J lost 2, with 9 bases in between. The CDR3 runs 14 residues. The V gene's germline CDR1 is SGHTA and CDR2 FQGNSA. The full variable domain, in which reference TRBV7-2 and TRBJ2-7 provide the parts outside the CDR3, is GAGVSQSPSNKVTEKGKDVELRCDPISGHTALYWYRQSLGQGLEFLIYFQGNSAPDKSGLPSDRFSAERTGGSVSTLTIQRTQQEDSAVYLCASSLGGQAYEQYFGPGTRLTVT.

The rearrangement links TRBV11-2 to TRBJ1-1; TRBD1 matches at 8 bases. Germline CDR1 reads SGHAT; CDR2 reads FQNNGV. CDR3 length: 14 residues. V shed 6 bases and J 3 bases; nucleotides not matched to a gene: 6. The CDR3 DNA reads as TGTGCCAGCAGGACCTCGACAGGGGACACTGAAGCTTTCTTT. This gives the protein CASRTSTGDTEAFF.

The chain employs TRBV7-8 and TRBJ2-2; 7 bases line up with TRBD1. With V trimmed by 1 base and J by 1 base, 6 bases remained unmatched. Germline CDR1 SGHVS, CDR2 FQNEAQ. CDR3 length equals 17 residues. The CDR3 sequence is CASSLDVGGGNTGELFF. The CDR3 nucleotides read TGTGCCAGCAGCTTAGACGTAGGGGGCGGGAACACCGGGGAGCTGTTTTTT.

The chain links TRBV5-4 to TRBJ1-2; 12 bases map to TRBD1. Germline values: CDR1 SGHNT, CDR2 YYREEE (reference sequence). The junction had 12 bases not matched to a gene; V was cut back by 4 bases and J by 5 bases. The CDR3 extends over 17 amino acids. The CDR3 reads CASSRTRDRGLSYGYTF. Here the CDR3 DNA reads TGTGCCAGCAGCAGAACCCGGGACAGGGGGCTTAGTTATGGCTACACCTTC.

The chain recombines TRBV5-1 with TRBJ2-5, with D uncertain. The germline V gene has CDR1 SGHRS and CDR2 YFSETQ. Trimming removed 2 bases from V and 2 bases from J, with 7 bases in between. The CDR3 runs 13 residues. CDR3 protein: CASSFALQETQYF. CDR3 nucleotides: TGCGCCAGCAGCTTCGCACTTCAAGAGACCCAGTACTTC. The whole variable domain, filled in from reference TRBV5-1 and TRBJ2-5, reads KAGVTQTPRYLIKTRGQQVTLSCSPISGHRSVSWYQQTPGQGLQFLFEYFSETQRNKGNFPGRFSGRQFSNSRSEMNVSTLELGDSALYLCASSFALQETQYFGPGTRLLVL.

CDR3 loop: CATKQETGGGYEQYF. The CDR3 DNA is TGCGCCACCAAACAGGAGACAGGGGGCGGCTACGAGCAGTACTTC. V usage is TRBV4-1 and J usage is TRBJ2-7; 10 bases align to TRBD1. Germline CDR1 MGHRA, CDR2 YSYEKL. CDR3 length: 15 residues. After removal of 10 bases from V and 3 bases from J, the junction contained 12 bases not matched to a gene.

CDR3 protein: CASSSPTTAHNYGYTF. DNA for the CDR3: TGCGCCAGCAGCTCCCCTACGACAGCTCATAACTATGGCTACACCTTC. V is TRBV5-1 and J is TRBJ1-2; the D gene is possibly TRBD1 (5 bases). V lost 3 bases to trimming and J lost 1 base, with 16 bases between them. Germline CDR1 reads SGHRS; CDR2 reads YFSETQ. The CDR3 runs 16 residues.

This chain connects TRBV7-2 to TRBJ2-7; 10 nucleotides line up with TRBD2. Germline V gene sequence: CDR1 SGHTA, CDR2 FQGNSA. The CDR3 runs 14 residues. V was clipped by 5 bases and J by 4 bases; unmatched bases: 5. CDR3 in DNA: TGTGCCAGCAGCGATAGCGGGAGGAGATACGAGCAGTACTTC. It specifies CASSDSGRRYEQYF.

The rearrangement uses TRBV11-2 and TRBJ1-2; no definite D call. Germline values: CDR1 SGHAT, CDR2 FQNNGV. The CDR3 consists of 14 residues. V lost 2 bases to trimming and J lost 1 base, with 8 bases between them. Here the CDR3 DNA reads TGTGCCAGCAGCTTAAGTCTCGGTAACTATGGCTACACCTTC. Its translation: CASSLSLGNYGYTF.

The chain couples TRBV30 to TRBJ2-3; 11 bases are a match to TRBD1. The CDR3 extends over 15 amino acids. V was clipped by 0 bases and J by 3 bases; unmatched bases: 2. In germline, CDR1 is GTSNPN, CDR2 SVGIG (reference sequence). The DNA for the CDR3 is TGTGCCTGGAGTGTAGGGACAGGGGGGACAGATACGCAGTATTTT. Residues: CAWSVGTGGTDTQYF.

V usage is TRBV6-5 and J usage is TRBJ2-2, with D possibly TRBD1 on 6 matching bases. CDR1 and CDR2 (germline): MNHEY, SVGAGI. V gave up 6 bases and J gave up 2 bases, with 13 bases separating them. There are 15 residues in the CDR3. The CDR3 loop is CASRFGQTNTGELFF. CDR3 DNA: TGTGCCAGCAGATTCGGACAGACAAACACCGGGGAGCTGTTTTTT.

The rearrangement links TRBV18 to TRBJ2-1; possibly TRBD1 for D (6 bases). Looked up from germline, CDR1 is KGHSH and CDR2 is LQKENI. Trimming pared 1 base from V and 1 base from J, leaving 8 bases between. The CDR3 loop spans 15 amino acids. As DNA, the CDR3 is TGTGCCAGCTCACCACTGCAGGGGTCCTACAATGAGCAGTTCTTC. This translates into CASSPLQGSYNEQFF.

The chain carries TRBV5-5 and TRBJ1-1; D unresolved. V was clipped by 0 bases and J by 2 bases, with 8 bases between them. The CDR3 is made up of 14 amino acids. Germline CDR1 reads SGHKS; CDR2 reads YYEKEE (reference sequence). As DNA, the CDR3 is TGTGCCAGCAGCTTGGTTCTATCAAACACTGAAGCTTTCTTT. Its translation: CASSLVLSNTEAFF.

The chain employs TRBV5-1 and TRBJ1-1; TRBD1 matches 10 bases. J gave up 3 bases and V 3 bases, and 8 bases lay outside the gene matches. The CDR3 length is 16 residues. Germline V lookup: CDR1 SGHRS, CDR2 YFSETQ. The CDR3 DNA follows: TGCGCCAGCAGCTCGGCGGGACAGGGGTCGTACACTGAAGCTTTCTTT. Amino acids: CASSSAGQGSYTEAFF.

V is TRBV7-8 and J is TRBJ2-7, with TRBD2 matching over 7 bases. The CDR3 runs 14 residues. Germline lookup yields CDR1 SGHVS and CDR2 FQNEAQ. The J segment lost 7 bases and the V segment lost 7 bases, leaving 13 bases of the junction unmatched. Here the CDR3 reads CASTKAGTLEEQYF. In DNA form, the CDR3 reads TGTGCCAGCACCAAAGCGGGGACCCTTGAAGAGCAGTACTTC.

The chain is built from TRBV10-3 and TRBJ2-2; no firm D call. CDR3 length equals 13 residues. V lost 4 bases and J lost 6, with 9 bases in between. Germline V CDR1 and CDR2: ENHRY, SYGVKD. The CDR3 region has the DNA TGTGCCATCAGTGCCGTACTCCCCGGGGAGCTGTTTTTT. Translation gives CAISAVLPGELFF.

The chain recombines TRBV6-5 with TRBJ2-7; 7 bases agree with TRBD1. Unmatched junction bases numbered 8, after V lost 6 bases and J lost 0 bases. This CDR3 comprises 15 residues. CDR1 MNHEY and CDR2 SVGAGI come from the germline V gene. The CDR3 loop reads CASRTYRDSSYEQYF. The CDR3 DNA reads TGTGCCAGCAGGACCTACCGGGACAGCTCCTACGAGCAGTACTTC.